The source of this T cell receptor (beta chain) is a study of blood T cell repertoires in COVID-19. CDR1 is SNHLY, CDR2 FYNNEI, per germline. CDR3 size: 13 residues. V was shortened by 6 bases and J by 1 base, with 9 bases between the two germline ends. Libraries were prepared by immunoSEQ multiplex PCR; TCRdb keeps only in-frame clonotypes and omits some of them. The sample has roughly 260,000 clones; more than 60% are singletons. The V and J genes are TRBV2 and TRBJ1-1, with D possibly TRBD1 on 5 matching bases. Source material: peripheral blood. The receptor was isolated from a woman between 40 and 55 years old with active or convalescent COVID-19. The CDR3 sequence: CASRLTGNTEAFF. The CDR3 region has the DNA TGTGCCAGCAGACTAACAGGGAACACTGAAGCTTTCTTT.